The rows below give T cell receptor beta chains drawn from one sample of a study of lymphopenia after photon versus proton radiotherapy. Sequencing was performed with immunoSEQ multiplex PCR; in TCRdb, only in-frame clones are kept and a portion is missing. Here the sample spans roughly 64,000 clones, roughly nine tenths being singletons. The specimen comprised peripheral blood, sampled from a patient treated with proton-based radiotherapy. Every receptor here comes from a man older than 75 with esophageal cancer. The CDR3 runs from the conserved cysteine through the conserved F or W. D genes are given only for firm matches. The size entry is marked missing in some rows and otherwise reads once, few, many or a size class.

abundance	len	d_gene	v_gene	j_gene	CDR3aa	CDR3nt
NA	16	TRBD1	TRBV2	TRBJ1-2	CASRTGTDSLGYGYTF	TGTGCCAGCAGAACCGGGACAGATTCTTTGGGCTATGGCTACACCTTC
NA	14	NA	TRBV5-1	TRBJ2-1	CASSLGALYNEQFF	TGCGCCAGCAGCTTGGGGGCCCTCTACAATGAGCAGTTCTTC
NA	14	TRBD2	TRBV7-3	TRBJ2-2	CASSFSGGSGELFF	TGTGCCAGCAGCTTTAGCGGGGGTTCCGGGGAGCTGTTTTTT
NA	12	NA	TRBV18	TRBJ2-3	CASSPISDTQYF	TGTGCCAGCTCACCAATCTCTGATACGCAGTATTTT
NA	14	TRBD2	TRBV5-1	TRBJ2-5	CASSFSGGQETQYF	TGCGCCAGCAGCTTTAGCGGGGGTCAAGAGACCCAGTACTTC
NA	15	TRBD1	TRBV28	TRBJ2-7	CASSLLGDRDHEQYF	TGTGCCAGCAGTCTACTGGGGGACAGGGACCACGAGCAGTACTTC
few	18	NA	TRBV4-3	TRBJ2-1	CASSQETMNHRPYNEQFF	TGCGCCAGCAGCCAAGAAACTATGAACCATCGACCCTACAATGAGCAGTTCTTC
NA	15	TRBD2	TRBV6-6	TRBJ2-7	CASTTGSGGVYEQYF	TGTGCCAGCACCACCGGATCGGGGGGGGTCTACGAGCAGTACTTC
NA	14	NA	TRBV15	TRBJ1-1	CATSRDWGPVEAFF	TGTGCCACCAGCAGAGATTGGGGGCCTGTAGAAGCTTTCTTT
few	16	NA	TRBV12-5	TRBJ2-3	CASGRYLSTGPDTQYF	TGTGCTAGTGGTCGATATCTATCTACAGGGCCGGATACGCAGTATTTT
NA	15	TRBD2	TRBV19	TRBJ2-5	CASSRDPSGSETQYF	TGTGCCAGTAGTCGTGATCCTAGCGGGAGCGAGACCCAGTACTTC
few	15	TRBD1	TRBV27	TRBJ1-2	CASSLTLGTVGGYTF	TGTGCCAGCAGTTTGACCCTCGGGACAGTGGGTGGCTACACCTTC
NA	14	NA	TRBV11-2	TRBJ2-3	CASSFGYLEDTQYF	TGTGCCAGCAGCTTCGGTTATCTCGAAGATACGCAGTATTTT
NA	14	NA	TRBV15	TRBJ2-7	CATSRDYSSHEQYF	TGTGCCACCAGCAGGGATTACAGCAGCCACGAGCAGTACTTC
NA	13	NA	TRBV7-3	TRBJ2-5	CASSLTTQETQYF	TGTGCCAGCAGCTTAACGACACAAGAGACCCAGTACTTC
NA	15	TRBD1	TRBV7-2	TRBJ2-7	CASSRIRDRIYEQYF	TGTGCCAGCAGCCGGATCCGGGACAGGATCTACGAGCAGTACTTC
NA	13	NA	TRBV29-1	TRBJ2-3	CSVDTGVPDTQYF	TGCAGCGTTGACACGGGGGTCCCAGATACGCAGTATTTT
NA	12	NA	TRBV29-1	TRBJ1-2	CSVVLGNYGYTF	TGCAGCGTTGTTTTGGGCAACTATGGCTACACCTTC
NA	17	NA	TRBV7-8	TRBJ2-1	CASSLPGRVGLFHEQFF	TGTGCCAGCAGCTTACCCGGGCGTGTCGGACTATTCCATGAGCAGTTCTTC
NA	14	NA	TRBV6-6	TRBJ2-2	CASSYLQGAGELFF	TGTGCCAGCAGTTACCTACAGGGAGCCGGGGAGCTGTTTTTT
NA	13	TRBD2	TRBV5-5	TRBJ2-3	CASWRESTDTQYF	TGTGCCAGCTGGCGGGAGAGCACAGATACGCAGTATTTT
few	14	NA	TRBV6-6	TRBJ2-7	CASTLRQGSLEQYF	TGTGCCAGCACCCTACGGCAGGGGAGCCTCGAGCAGTACTTC
NA	14	TRBD2	TRBV7-9	TRBJ2-3	CASSLSGVTDTQYF	TGTGCCAGCAGCTTGAGCGGGGTGACAGATACGCAGTATTTT
NA	12	TRBD1	TRBV6-5	TRBJ2-3	CASSYDRGTQYF	TGTGCCAGCAGTTATGACAGGGGTACGCAGTATTTT
NA	13	NA	TRBV11-2	TRBJ2-5	CASRATGGETQYF	TGTGCCAGCAGAGCAACAGGCGGGGAGACCCAGTACTTC
NA	14	NA	TRBV2	TRBJ1-5	CASRGRTLNQPQHF	TGTGCCAGCAGAGGACGTACGCTTAATCAGCCCCAGCATTTT
NA	13	NA	TRBV29-1	TRBJ1-1	CSSRGRGNTEAFF	TGCAGCTCCCGGGGTCGGGGAAACACTGAAGCTTTCTTT
medium-sized	16	NA	TRBV11-2	TRBJ2-7	CASSSPTDRRYYEQYF	TGTGCCAGCAGCTCCCCCACCGACAGGAGATACTACGAGCAGTACTTC
NA	14	NA	TRBV7-2	TRBJ1-1	CASSTYTINTEAFF	TGTGCCAGCAGCACATACACGATCAACACTGAAGCTTTCTTT
NA	13	TRBD1	TRBV4-1	TRBJ1-2	CASSRTGQGDYTF	TGCGCCAGCAGCCGGACGGGACAGGGAGACTACACCTTC
once	12	NA	TRBV11-2	TRBJ2-5	CASSSGDDYSDF	TGTGCCAGCAGCTCGGGTGATGATTATTCGGACTTC
NA	13	NA	TRBV7-6	TRBJ2-7	CASSFRGGYEQYF	TGTGCCAGCAGCTTTCGGGGTGGTTACGAGCAGTACTTC
NA	13	NA	TRBV10-2	TRBJ2-7	CASSESPSYEQYF	TGCGCCAGCAGTGAGTCCCCTTCTTACGAGCAGTACTTC
NA	15	TRBD1	TRBV19	TRBJ2-7	CASSTGTGGDFGQYF	TGTGCCAGTAGTACCGGGACAGGGGGAGATTTCGGGCAGTACTTC
NA	14	TRBD2	TRBV7-2	TRBJ2-1	CASSPPSGVSEQFF	TGTGCCAGCAGCCCCCCCAGCGGGGTAAGTGAGCAGTTCTTC
once	14	NA	TRBV19	TRBJ1-3	CASQIQGTGNTIYF	TGTGCCAGTCAGATACAGGGCACAGGAAACACCATATATTTT
NA	14	NA	TRBV7-2	TRBJ2-1	CASSLDKGRGEQFF	TGTGCCAGCAGCTTAGACAAGGGTCGGGGTGAGCAGTTCTTC
NA	16	NA	TRBV15	TRBJ2-4	CATSRASTGAKNIQYF	TGTGCCACCAGCAGAGCGTCGACAGGCGCCAAAAACATTCAGTACTTC
NA	12	NA	TRBV7-6	TRBJ2-7	CASSLGGSEQYF	TGTGCCAGCAGCTTAGGGGGCTCCGAGCAGTACTTC
NA	14	NA	TRBV7-8	TRBJ1-2	CASSLGQNLNRYTF	TGTGCCAGCAGCTTAGGCCAGAACCTCAACCGCTACACCTTC
NA	12	TRBD1	TRBV30	TRBJ1-2	CAWGDRFSGYTF	TGTGCCTGGGGGGACAGGTTCTCTGGCTACACCTTC
NA	15	TRBD1	TRBV5-4	TRBJ1-5	CASSLTGDSNQPQHF	TGTGCCAGCAGCTTAACAGGGGACTCCAATCAGCCCCAGCATTTT
NA	14	NA	TRBV19	TRBJ1-3	CASSISGARNTIYF	TGTGCCAGTAGTATTAGTGGGGCGCGAAACACCATATATTTT
few	15	NA	TRBV5-1	TRBJ1-3	CASSPSGGSPNTIYF	TGCGCCAGCAGCCCATCGGGAGGGAGTCCGAACACCATATATTTT
NA	14	NA	TRBV19	TRBJ2-3	CASSISRGTDTQYF	TGTGCCAGTAGTATCAGTCGGGGGACAGATACGCAGTATTTT
few	14	NA	TRBV7-6	TRBJ2-2	CASSPFLGHGELFF	TGTGCCAGCAGCCCATTCCTTGGGCACGGGGAGCTGTTTTTT
NA	16	NA	TRBV11-2	TRBJ1-1	CASSSQGTWWNTEAFF	TGTGCCAGCAGCTCCCAGGGTACATGGTGGAACACTGAAGCTTTCTTT
once	14	NA	TRBV29-1	TRBJ2-7	CSVTHSGIGYEQYF	TGCAGCGTGACCCACTCGGGGATCGGTTACGAGCAGTACTTC
once	16	NA	TRBV19	TRBJ1-2	CASSKPVSGFNYGYTF	TGTGCCAGTAGTAAACCGGTTTCCGGGTTCAACTATGGCTACACCTTC
NA	16	NA	TRBV4-3	TRBJ1-4	CASSPLNQGSGEKLFF	TGCGCCAGCAGCCCACTAAATCAGGGTTCGGGTGAAAAACTGTTTTTT
NA	16	NA	TRBV5-1	TRBJ2-7	CASSADTGFRRYEQYF	TGCGCCAGCAGCGCGGATACAGGGTTTCGTCGCTACGAGCAGTACTTC
NA	16	TRBD2	TRBV27	TRBJ2-1	CASRHPFSGSRHEQFF	TGTGCCAGCCGCCACCCCTTTAGCGGGAGTCGCCATGAGCAGTTCTTC
NA	14	NA	TRBV7-2	TRBJ1-5	CASSLGTGNRPQHF	TGTGCCAGCAGCTTAGGAACAGGGAATCGGCCCCAGCATTTT
once	15	NA	TRBV13	TRBJ2-1	CASRLFDRANNEQFF	TGTGCCAGCAGACTCTTTGATCGTGCTAACAATGAGCAGTTCTTC
NA	14	NA	TRBV6-5	TRBJ1-3	CASSNQRSGNTIYF	TGTGCCAGCAGTAACCAACGCTCTGGAAACACCATATATTTT